This T cell receptor beta chain was documented in a study of control samples from healthy donors and cancer patients. The protocol was immunoSEQ multiplex PCR, while the TCRdb copy is restricted to in-frame clones and leaves out a portion. The sample has 100,000 to 150,000 clones, approximately 90% seen once; the top ten hold over 2%. From germline, CDR1 is MNHNS and CDR2 SASEGT. Between the trimmed V and J ends, which lost 2 bases and 8 bases, there was a span of 12 bases. The CDR3 has 13 amino acids. This sequence originates from a woman in her 50s in good health. The chain links TRBV6-1 to TRBJ1-2, with D perhaps TRBD1 (6 bases). Material: blood. The CDR3 DNA reads TGTGCCAGCAGTGAAAACAGGGAGAACGGCTACACCTTC. It yields the protein CASSENRENGYTF.